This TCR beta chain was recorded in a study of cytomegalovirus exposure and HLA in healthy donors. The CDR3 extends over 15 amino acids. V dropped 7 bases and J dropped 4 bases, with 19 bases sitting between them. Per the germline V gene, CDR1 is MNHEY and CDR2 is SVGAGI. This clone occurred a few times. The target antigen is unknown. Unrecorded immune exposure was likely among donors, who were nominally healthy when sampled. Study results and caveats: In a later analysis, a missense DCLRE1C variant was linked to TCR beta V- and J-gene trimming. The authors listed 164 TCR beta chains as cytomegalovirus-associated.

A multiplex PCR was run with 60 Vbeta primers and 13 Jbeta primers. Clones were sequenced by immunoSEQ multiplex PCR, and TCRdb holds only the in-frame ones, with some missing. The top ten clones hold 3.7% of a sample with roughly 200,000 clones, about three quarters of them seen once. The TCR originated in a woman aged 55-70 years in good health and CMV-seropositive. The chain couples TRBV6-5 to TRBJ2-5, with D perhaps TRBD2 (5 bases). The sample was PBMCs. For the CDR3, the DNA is TGTGCCAGCATTAGAACACTTTTCGAGGGAGAGACCCAGTACTTC. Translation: CASIRTLFEGETQYF.